This T cell receptor (beta chain) is drawn from a study of cytomegalovirus exposure and HLA in healthy donors. Study information: Most donors, 81% of some 400 genotyped, fell in the Caucasian-associated ancestry cluster. The study's findings and limits: Most subjects' HLA-A and HLA-B alleles were reportedly predicted from TCR beta sequences.

About this clone itself: Its antigen remains unidentified.

The PCR was carried out with 60 Vbeta primers and 13 Jbeta primers. Sequenced by immunoSEQ multiplex PCR; TCRdb stores in-frame clones only, minus some. The repertoire has 100,000 to 150,000 clones, around 77% of them found once; the top ten carry under 5%. Looked up from germline, CDR1 is SGHRS and CDR2 is YFSETQ. CDR3 length: 13 amino acids. The V gene lost 2 bases and the J gene lost 3 bases, with 8 bases spanning the gap. Sequencing input: PBMCs. The chain couples TRBV5-1 to TRBJ1-1; no clear D. The sequence was collected from a male donor in good health and CMV-seropositive. The CDR3 sequence is CASSLGQDTEAFF. The CDR3 bases are TGCGCCAGCAGCTTAGGCCAGGACACTGAAGCTTTCTTT.